Described below is a single T cell receptor (beta chain) sequence and its context. Its target is not known. The record originates from a study of T cell repertoires in ileal Crohn's disease. Study results and caveats: Active smokers at surgery had more clonal expansions than non-smokers.

Data came from immunoSEQ multiplex PCR; TCRdb stores just in-frame clones and leaves some out. The sample has about 5,700 clones, 81% seen once. The TCR originated in an adult with Crohn's disease. The sample was ileal tissue.

The CDR3: CASSDSSANTGELFF. As DNA, the CDR3 is TGTGCCAGCAGTGACTCTAGCGCGAACACCGGGGAGCTGTTTTTT. The rearrangement joins TRBV6-4 to TRBJ2-2; D perhaps matches TRBD2 (5 bases). Looked up from germline, CDR1 is MRHNA and CDR2 is SNTAGT. The CDR3 loop spans 15 amino acids. Trimming took off 0 bases at V and 0 bases at J, with 5 bases between the two ends.